Below are 21 T cell receptor beta chains sequenced from a single sample in a study of tumor-infiltrating lymphocytes in primary liver carcinoma. Total RNA amounting to approximately 460 ng was the source from which TCR beta cDNA was made with a constant-region primer. Three-round nested multiplex PCR performed with slightly modified ARM-PCR produced the TCR beta libraries. The two initial PCR rounds, roughly 11 cycles each, used TRBV1-TRBV30 forward and C-beta reverse primers. TCRdb reprocessed the multiplex PCR reads via MiXCR and lists one record per CDR3 protein. The table includes 55,000 or so distinct CDR3 sequences, around 64% detected once. The source material, 20-30 mg of unsorted bulk tissue, was used to co-extract RNA and DNA. Sequencing input: liver tumor tissue from sampling region 2. Subset here: tumor region T2, inferior pole. All receptors come from a man aged 40-55 years with primary liver carcinoma and hepatitis B virus infection.

This chain joins TRBV6-6 and TRBJ1-2; D remains ambiguous. Trimming took off 6 bases at V and 3 bases at J, with 11 bases between the two ends. Looked up from germline, CDR1 is MNHNY and CDR2 is SVGAGI (reference sequence). The CDR3 consists of 13 residues. The DNA for the CDR3 is TGTGCCAGCAGCCCCCACGGGGACTATGGCTACACCTTC. Its protein product is CASSPHGDYGYTF.

The chain joins TRBV11-2 to TRBJ2-1; TRBD2 is a possible D gene (6 bases). Germline values: CDR1 SGHAT, CDR2 FQNNGV. The CDR3 has 13 amino acids. Trimming pared 0 bases from V and 16 bases from J, leaving 16 bases between. CDR3 in amino acids: CASSLDQLAMGFF. As DNA, the CDR3 is TGTGCCAGCAGCTTAGATCAGCTAGCGATGGGATTCTTC.

This clonotype was counted many times. This chain uses TRBV6-5 with TRBJ1-5; D is unclear. Germline values: CDR1 MNHEY, CDR2 SVGAGI. The CDR3 extends over 15 amino acids. Trimming cost V 6 bases and J 0 bases, with 12 bases left between them. As DNA, the CDR3 is TGTGCCAGCAGATCGGACCAATATAGCAATCAGCCCCAGCATTTT. Encoded protein: CASRSDQYSNQPQHF.

CDR3 residues: CASRPLAGGFISYNEQFF. CDR3 nucleotide sequence: TGTGCCAGCAGACCTCTGGCGGGCGGATTCATATCCTACAATGAGCAGTTCTTC. The chain recombines TRBV6-2 or TRBV6-3 with TRBJ2-1; the D gene is possibly TRBD2 (5 bases). The CDR3 sequence is 18 residues long. V was pared by 6 bases and J by 1 base, with 22 bases between. Germline lookup yields CDR1 MNHEY and CDR2 SVGEGT.

This clonotype was detected ten times or more. The chain employs TRBV13 and TRBJ2-7; D possibly matches TRBD1 or TRBD2 (5 bases each). Germline V gives CDR1 PRHDT, CDR2 FYEKMQ (reference sequence). Trimming took 0 bases from V and 13 from J, leaving 13 bases between them. There are 12 residues in the CDR3. For the CDR3, the DNA is TGTGCCAGCAGCTTAGGAGGGACGGACGATTACTTC. Residues: CASSLGGTDDYF. Variable domain in full (rest from reference TRBV13 and TRBJ2-7): AAGVIQSPRHLIKEKRETATLKCYPIPRHDTVYWYQQGPGQDPQFLISFYEKMQSDKGSIPDRFSAQQFSDYHSELNMSSLELGDSALYFCASSLGGTDDYFGPGTRLTVT.

Turning to this clonotype: A junction end diverges from the germline sequence, so it may reflect a read error. V usage is TRBV6-2 or TRBV6-3 and J usage is TRBJ1-5; D unresolved. The germline V gene encodes CDR1 MNHEY and CDR2 SVGEGT. The CDR3 runs 14 residues. The chain's CDR3 is CASSSRRRDQPKHF. CDR3 nucleotide sequence: TGTGCCAGCAGTTCCCGACGGAGAGATCAGCCCAAGCATTTT.

The chain has TRBV24-1 and TRBJ1-6; maybe TRBD1 (6 bases). The CDR3 has 15 amino acids. V lost 10 bases, J lost 9 bases, and 21 bases lay in between. The V gene's germline CDR1 is KGHDR and CDR2 SFDVKD. CDR3 residues: CATSDGQRASSPLHF. The CDR3 DNA reads TGTGCCACTAGCGACGGACAGAGGGCGAGTTCACCCCTCCACTTT.

Remarks on this clonotype: At one end, the junction sequence differs from germline, possibly due to a read error. The CDR3 sequence: CAISEVSINSLLHF. The CDR3 DNA sequence: TGTGCCATCAGTGAAGTCAGCATTAATTCACTCCTCCACTTT. The rearrangement links TRBV10-3 to TRBJ1-6, with D uncertain. Germline V gene data show CDR1 as ENHRY and CDR2 as SYGVKD. The CDR3 covers 14 residues.

The chain has TRBV4-3 and TRBJ1-1; 7 bases agree with TRBD1. From germline, CDR1 is LGHNA and CDR2 YSLEER. The CDR3 contains 15 residues. The J segment lost 4 bases and the V segment lost 3 bases, leaving 8 bases of the junction unmatched. CDR3: CASSHTNQGVTEAFF. The CDR3 DNA reads TGCGCCAGCAGCCACACGAATCAGGGGGTCACTGAAGCTTTCTTT.

The rearrangement links TRBV6-2 or TRBV6-3 to TRBJ2-5; a weak D match, TRBD2 (6 bases). This CDR3 spans 12 amino acids. The V and J ends lost 8 bases and 4 bases respectively, with 11 bases between them. Per germline, CDR1 MNHEY and CDR2 SVGEGT. DNA for the CDR3: TGTGCCAGCGTGCCGCGGGGAGAGACCCAGTACTTC. This codes for CASVPRGETQYF.

The chain recombines TRBV2 with TRBJ1-5; 7 bases align to TRBD1. The CDR3 sequence is 17 residues long. J gave up 3 bases and V 4 bases, and 12 bases lay outside the gene matches. The germline CDR1 and CDR2 sequences are SNHLY and FYNNEI. The DNA for the CDR3 is TGTGCCAGCAGTGTTCCTCTGGGACAGTGGTACAATCAGCCCCAGCATTTT. Its protein is CASSVPLGQWYNQPQHF. The variable domain in full, completed from reference TRBV2 and TRBJ1-5, reads EPEVTQTPSHQVTQMGQEVILRCVPISNHLYFYWYRQILGQKVEFLVSFYNNEISEKSEIFDDQFSVERPDGSNFTLKIRSTKLEDSAMYFCASSVPLGQWYNQPQHFGDGTRLSIL.

For this clonotype: A clone one base away is much larger, so this may be a read error. This sequence joins TRBV11-1 and TRBJ2-3; D tentatively reads TRBD1 or TRBD2 (5 bases each). The CDR3 is made up of 19 amino acids. CDR1 is SGHAT, CDR2 FQDESV, per germline (reference sequence). DNA for the CDR3: TGTGACAGCAGCTCTGGGGGAAGCTCTATTGGAGCCCGCACAGATACGCAGTATTTT. Amino acid sequence: CDSSSGGSSIGARTDTQYF.

The chain couples TRBV29-1 to TRBJ2-3; TRBD2 is a possible D gene (6 bases). The V and J ends lost 7 bases and 4 bases respectively, with 15 bases between them. The CDR3 has 13 amino acids. Germline V lookup: CDR1 SQVTM, CDR2 ANQGSEA. The CDR3 DNA reads as TGCAGCGCCCTGGGGGGTGGCTCAGATACGCAGTATTTT. This sequence encodes CSALGGGSDTQYF.

This clonotype was observed a single time. A junction boundary mismatches the germline segment, possibly from a read error. The CDR3 region has the DNA TGTGCCAGCAGCTTATGGATAGGGCCTGCTGCGGCCAACGTCCTGAATTTC. Translation gives CASSLWIGPAAANVLNF. This rearrangement joins TRBV5-5 to TRBJ2-6; unclear D gene. This CDR3 has 17 residues. From germline, CDR1 is SGHKS and CDR2 YYEKEE (reference sequence). Variable domain in full (rest from reference TRBV5-5 and TRBJ2-6): DAGVTQSPTHLIKTRGQQVTLRCSPISGHKSVSWYQQVLGQGPQFIFQYYEKEERGRGNFPDRFSARQFPNYSSELNVNALLLGDSALYLCASSLWIGPAAANVLNFGAGSRLTVL.

Concerning this clonotype: A junction boundary mismatches the germline segment, possibly from a read error. The CDR3 nucleotides read TGCGCCAGCAGCCAAGATCGAACAGGTACCACCCTCGAGCAGTGCTTC. It codes for CASSQDRTGTTLEQCF. This rearrangement joins TRBV4-1 to TRBJ2-7; a weak D match, TRBD1 (5 bases). CDR3 size: 16 residues. Germline V gene lookup returns CDR1 MGHRA and CDR2 YSYEKL.

Many counts were recorded for this clonotype. The rearrangement uses TRBV4-3 and TRBJ2-3; D is unresolved. This CDR3 contains 14 residues. Germline-derived CDR1 and CDR2 are LGHNA and YSLEER. V lost 0 bases to trimming and J lost 1 base, with 5 bases between them. The CDR3 sequence is CASSQDHGTDTQYF. DNA of the CDR3: TGCGCCAGCAGCCAAGATCACGGCACAGATACGCAGTATTTT.

On this clonotype itself: At one end, the junction sequence differs from germline, possibly due to a read error. The rearrangement uses TRBV11-2 and TRBJ2-5; 8 bases are shared with TRBD2. CDR3 length equals 16 residues. Germline assignment: CDR1 SGHAT and CDR2 FQNNGV. The CDR3 sequence: CASSQIPGGGKETQNF. CDR3 DNA sequence: TGTGCAAGCAGCCAAATTCCTGGCGGGGGGAAGGAGACCCAGAACTTC.

The chain combines TRBV5-5 with TRBJ2-4; no definite D call. Germline assignment: CDR1 SGHKS and CDR2 YYEKEE (reference sequence). The germline V and J ends were trimmed by 8 bases and 1 base, with 13 bases remaining between them. The length of the CDR3 is 14 residues. The CDR3 DNA sequence: TGTGCCAGTAGATTGGAACAGGCCAAAAACATTCAGTACTTC. Its protein product is CASRLEQAKNIQYF.

This clonotype was counted a few times. This chain connects TRBV6-2 or TRBV6-3 to TRBJ2-5; D uncertain. This CDR3 contains 13 residues. Germline V gene sequence: CDR1 MNHEY, CDR2 SVGEGT. Trimming shortened V by 6 bases and J by 2 bases, and 10 bases separated the two germline ends. This CDR3 is CASSAALQETQYF. In nucleotides, the CDR3 is TGTGCCAGCAGCGCCGCCCTTCAAGAGACCCAGTACTTC.

In this sample, this clonotype turned up once. A single base separates this from a much larger clone, so it may be a read error. The chain links TRBV6-2 or TRBV6-3 to TRBJ2-1; 7 nucleotides agree with TRBD2. The CDR3 has 15 amino acids. The V segment lost 5 bases and the J segment 6 bases; nucleotides outside the gene matches: 10. Germline V lookup: CDR1 MNHEY, CDR2 SVGEGT. The CDR3 sequence is CASSRRLLASNEQFF. DNA of the CDR3: TGTGCCAGCAGTCGACGACTACTAGCGTCCAATGAGCAGTTCTTC.

Turning to this clonotype: At one of its ends the junction is not consistent with the germline gene, which may arise from a read error. The CDR3 sequence is CAIKGKRSYEQYF. The CDR3 DNA sequence: TGTGCCATCAAGGGGAAGCGATCCTACGAACAGTACTTC. The chain uses TRBV11-1 and TRBJ2-7; D possibly corresponds to TRBD1 (5 bases). Germline V gene sequence: CDR1 SGHAT, CDR2 FQDESV (reference sequence). The CDR3 spans 13 residues.